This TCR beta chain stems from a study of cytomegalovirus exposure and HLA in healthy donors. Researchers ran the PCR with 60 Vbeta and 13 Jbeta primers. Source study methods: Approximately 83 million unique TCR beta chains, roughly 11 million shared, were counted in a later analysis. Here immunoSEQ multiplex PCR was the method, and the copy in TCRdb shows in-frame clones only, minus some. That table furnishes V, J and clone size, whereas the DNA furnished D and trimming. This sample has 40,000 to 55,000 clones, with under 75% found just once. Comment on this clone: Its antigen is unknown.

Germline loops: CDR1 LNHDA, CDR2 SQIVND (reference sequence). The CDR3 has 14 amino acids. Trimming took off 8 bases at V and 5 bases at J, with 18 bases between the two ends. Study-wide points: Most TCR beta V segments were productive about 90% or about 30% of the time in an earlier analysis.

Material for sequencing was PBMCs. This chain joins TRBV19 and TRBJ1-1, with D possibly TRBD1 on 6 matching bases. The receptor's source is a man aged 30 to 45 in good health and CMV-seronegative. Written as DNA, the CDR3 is TGTGCCAGTTCAATCGAGGGGGTCAGAACTGAAGCTTTCTTT. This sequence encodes CASSIEGVRTEAFF.